This T cell receptor beta chain was found in a study of cytomegalovirus exposure and HLA in healthy donors. Study-level results: Reportedly, diagnosis of cytomegalovirus status by the classifier showed high specificity and sensitivity. Follow-up analysis seemed to connect common viral pathogens with several of the most significant clusters identified. Highly shared sequence variants in one cluster were likely a sequencing artifact. The Asian-associated ancestry cluster reportedly had fewer N-insertions than the roughly 670-donor mean in a later analysis.

On this clone itself: What it binds is not known.

It was with 60 Vbeta and 13 Jbeta primers that the PCR ran. Sequencing was performed with immunoSEQ multiplex PCR; in TCRdb, only in-frame clones are kept and a portion is missing. The sample lists about 170,000 clones; 84% were seen once. This TCR derives from a girl aged 10 to 17 in good health and CMV-seropositive. The sequencing sample was made of PBMCs.

Written as DNA, the CDR3 is TGTGCCAGCAGCCCCGCAGGGGGCGACCCTCCAAACTATGGCTACACCTTC. Translating it yields CASSPAGGDPPNYGYTF. The gene calls are TRBV7-9 and TRBJ1-2; TRBD1 aligns across 8 bases. Unmatched junction bases numbered 13, after V lost 5 bases and J lost 2 bases. The CDR3 contains 17 residues. Germline V gene data show CDR1 as SEHNR and CDR2 as FQNEAQ (reference sequence).